This T cell receptor beta chain was documented in a study of tumor-infiltrating lymphocytes in localized non-small cell lung cancer. Study summary: Several tumor histologies, both smoking statuses, and some post-neoadjuvant chemotherapy samples were included. Each patient gave resected tumor and non-adjacent uninvolved lung tissue. Study conclusions and caveats: Higher tumor T cell infiltration than in uninvolved lung was supported by TCRbeta sequencing.

Using immunoSEQ multiplex PCR, the repertoire was profiled, and TCRdb retains in-frame clones only, with some absent. The sample lists roughly 25,000 clones, 69% occurring once. Germline values: CDR1 SGHVS, CDR2 FQNEAQ. This CDR3 has 13 amino acids. The ends were cut back, 6 bases at V and 3 bases at J, with 12 bases in the middle. Comment on this clone: The antigen is not known.

Specimen: lung tumor tissue. The receptor was derived from a human donor with non-small cell lung cancer. The V call is TRBV7-8, the J call TRBJ2-7; D is unresolved. The CDR3 sequence: CASSLDGNYEQYF. For the CDR3, the DNA is TGTGCCAGCAGTTTGGACGGCAACTACGAGCAGTACTTC.